This entry is about one TCR beta chain. This sample was included in a study of blood T cell repertoires in COVID-19. Study-wide background: Sources were T cells, B-cell-depleted T cells, or PBMCs; the material itself was cDNA or gDNA.

Sequencing was performed with immunoSEQ multiplex PCR; in TCRdb, only in-frame clones are kept and a portion is missing. This sample yields about 200,000 clones, of which more than 85% are seen a single time; 0.82% belongs to the top ten. V was trimmed by 6 bases and J by 6 bases, leaving 11 bases between them. CDR3 length: 12 amino acids. Looked up from germline, CDR1 is SQVTM and CDR2 is ANQGSEA. This sequence originates from a man in his fifties or sixties with COVID-19, enrolled during active disease. This chain links TRBV29-1 with TRBJ2-2; a weak D match, TRBD1 (6 bases). Sequencing was carried out using peripheral blood. As DNA, the CDR3 is TGCAGCGTCTACAGGGTTCCCGGGGAGCTGTTTTTT. Translating it yields CSVYRVPGELFF.